Listed below are T cell receptor beta chains from one sample, sequenced in a study of OX40 agonist ivuxolimab in advanced cancers. Sequenced by immunoSEQ multiplex PCR; TCRdb stores in-frame clones only, minus some. The sample lists around 75,000 clones; approximately 89% were seen once. This specimen consisted of CD4+ or CD8+ T cells sorted from blood, obtained in a trial of the OX40 agonist ivuxolimab. The receptors were gathered from an adult with an advanced solid tumor such as melanoma, head and neck, liver or kidney cancer. The conserved cysteine and the conserved F or W are not part of the CDR3 here. Where a row states a size, it is once, few, many or the class of an expanded clone; other rows omit it.

clone size	V gene	J gene	CDR3 protein
-	TRBV2	TRBJ1-1	ASRAQEITTEAF
-	TRBV10-3	TRBJ1-5	AISQGIPGANQPQH
few	TRBV5-1	TRBJ1-1	ASSLGPEAF
-	TRBV19	TRBJ2-6	ASSIDSPLGANVLT
-	TRBV11-3	TRBJ1-1	ASSRGGGNAEAF
-	TRBV5-4	TRBJ2-2	ASSPTDTGELF
-	TRBV6-1	TRBJ1-1	ASRTTVDTEAF
-	TRBV5-1	TRBJ2-3	ASTPAYTDTQY
-	TRBV9	TRBJ1-2	ASSASGGVGYT
-	TRBV11-2	TRBJ2-7	ASISGQGYEQY
-	TRBV4-1	TRBJ1-3	ASSPSRLNFSGNTIY
-	TRBV6-1	TRBJ1-1	ASSVEGQKTEAF
-	TRBV18	TRBJ1-1	ASSPLRSDRANTEAF
once	TRBV2	TRBJ2-2	ASSEKPGIHTGELF
-	TRBV6-1	TRBJ1-2	ASSEHGRTNYGYT
-	TRBV5-1	TRBJ2-7	ASSSRGRMNYEQY